Listed below are T cell receptor beta chains from one sample, sequenced in a study of kidney transplant recipient with SARS-CoV-2 infection. Each CDR3 protein is one row after TCRdb ran MiXCR on the reads. The sample yields 200,000 to 300,000 distinct CDR3 sequences, around 26% seen once. The specimen was a blood sample, collected at baseline and between days 110 and 120 from a kidney transplant recipient. These receptors originate from a male patient in his thirties who had COVID-19 and was a kidney transplant recipient. These T cells may partly come from the graft donor. Both conserved end residues are part of each CDR3. The D gene is left open where the match is weak. Some rows mark clone size as missing; the rest say once, few, many or name a class of expanded clone.

>TRBV6-5|many|TRBJ2-1|13|TRBD2
TGTGCCAGCAGTTACGCGGGAGGGGATGAGCAGTTCTTC
CASSYAGGDEQFF
>TRBV11-3|few|TRBJ2-1|14|.
TGTGCCAGCAGCTTAGATGCAGGGCGCGCTGAGCAGTTCTTC
CASSLDAGRAEQFF
>TRBV6-2/TRBV6-3|many|TRBJ1-2|17|.
TGTGCCAGCAGTGAGGACTCCTGCATCGGAAAGACCTATGGCTACACCTTC
CASSEDSCIGKTYGYTF
>TRBV12-3/TRBV12-4|many|TRBJ1-1|14|.
TGTGCCAGCAGCTCCGCCGGGGGAGGGACTGAAGCTTTCTTT
CASSSAGGGTEAFF
>TRBV10-2|many|TRBJ1-2|17|.
TGCGCCAGCAGTGTAGTTGACACTTCTAGAAAGACCTATGGCTACACCTTC
CASSVVDTSRKTYGYTF
>TRBV6-5|.|TRBJ2-3|18|TRBD2
TGTGCCAGCAGTTACGGTGCGGGAGGGGTTAGGGGCACAGATACGCAGTATTTT
CASSYGAGGVRGTDTQYF
>TRBV2|many|TRBJ2-4|12|.
TGTGCCAGCAGTGATCCCCGGGGGCAGCTGTTCTTC
CASSDPRGQLFF
>TRBV19|many|TRBJ1-3|15|.
TGTGCCAGTAGTAAAGGGTTCGCGGAGGGAAACACCATATATTTT
CASSKGFAEGNTIYF
>TRBV5-6|few|TRBJ1-2|13|.
TGTGCCAGCAGCTCCGACGTTAACTATGGCTACACCTTC
CASSSDVNYGYTF
>TRBV6-6|.|TRBJ2-5|17|TRBD2
TGTGCCAGCAATTACTCGGGGCCAGCGGGGATCCAAGAGACCCAGTACTTC
CASNYSGPAGIQETQYF
>TRBV5-6|.|TRBJ1-3|15|.
TGTGCCAGCAGCGGCGGCCCCTTTGAGGGAAACACCATATATTTT
CASSGGPFEGNTIYF
>TRBV3-1|many|TRBJ2-2|18|.
TGTGCCAGCAGCTATACTGTTCCCATTTCAGGCTTGACCGGGGAGCTGTTTTTT
CASSYTVPISGLTGELFF
>TRBV4-3|many|TRBJ1-3|16|.
TGCGCCAGCAGCCAAGAGAGAGGGGAACTCGGAAACACCATATATTTT
CASSQERGELGNTIYF
>TRBV7-3|many|TRBJ2-3|15|TRBD2
TGTGCCAGCAGCTTAACGGGACTACAGACAGATACGCAGTATTTT
CASSLTGLQTDTQYF
>TRBV3-1|many|TRBJ1-1|17|.
TGTGCCAGCAGCAACAGGCGTCCCATTTCAATTCGCACTGAAGCTTTCTTT
CASSNRRPISIRTEAFF
>TRBV6-1|many|TRBJ1-3|17|.
TGTGCCACCAGGGAGCAGGGAACTACCTACTCTGGAAACACCATATATTTT
CATREQGTTYSGNTIYF
>TRBV5-1|few|TRBJ2-5|14|TRBD2
TGCGCCAGCTCTGTCGGGGGGGCCCGGGAGACCCAGTACTTC
CASSVGGARETQYF
>TRBV6-2/TRBV6-3|many|TRBJ1-3|16|.
TGTGCCAGCAGTTCCCCAAGACGGAAGACTGGAAACACCATATATTTT
CASSSPRRKTGNTIYF
>TRBV5-1|many|TRBJ2-5|14|TRBD1
TGCGCCAGCAGCCCGACGACAGGGTCGGAGACCCAGTACTTC
CASSPTTGSETQYF
>TRBV7-2|many|TRBJ1-2|17|.
TGTGCCAGCAGCTTTTCATCCAGAGACGGAAAGACCTATGGCTACACCTTC
CASSFSSRDGKTYGYTF
>TRBV6-4|.|TRBJ1-2|17|.
TGTGCCAGCAGTGCAGGCTACTCACACGGAAAGACCTATGGCTACACCTTC
CASSAGYSHGKTYGYTF
>TRBV7-3|.|TRBJ2-2|15|.
TGTGCCAGCAGCCCTAGGGGGGTAAACACCGGGGAGCTGTTTTTT
CASSPRGVNTGELFF
>TRBV6-2/TRBV6-3|many|TRBJ1-2|17|.
TGTGCCAGCAGTCCTGAGCGCTGCATCGGAAAGACCTATGGCTACACCTTC
CASSPERCIGKTYGYTF
>TRBV4-1|many|TRBJ2-5|19|TRBD1
TGCGCCAGCAGCCAAGAGGGATCGGGGACAGGGGGTCGAGGGGAGACCCAGTACTTC
CASSQEGSGTGGRGETQYF
>TRBV5-3|many|TRBJ1-2|16|.
TGTGCCAGAATCTTGCTAGTGGTGAGAAAGACCTATGGCTACACCTTC
CARILLVVRKTYGYTF
>TRBV9|many|TRBJ1-2|14|.
TGTGCCAGCAGCGCTACAGCCGGAAACTATGGCTACACCTTC
CASSATAGNYGYTF
>TRBV5-3|many|TRBJ1-2|16|.
TGTGCCAGAGAAGCTAAAGTGGTGAGAAAGACCTATGGCTACACCTTC
CAREAKVVRKTYGYTF
>TRBV25-1|.|TRBJ2-5|14|.
TGTGCCAGCAGTGACCCTAATTCCGGGGAGACCCAGTACTTC
CASSDPNSGETQYF
>TRBV6-4|.|TRBJ2-3|15|TRBD2
TGTGCCAGCAGTGACAGGACTAGCGGGATAGATGCGCAGTATTTT
CASSDRTSGIDAQYF
>TRBV3-1|many|TRBJ2-5|17|.
TGTGCCAGCAGCATTCCATGTCCCATTTCTTTCTCTGAGACCCAGTACTTC
CASSIPCPISFSETQYF
>TRBV20-1|few|TRBJ2-1|16|.
TGCAGTGGATCCTTAGCCGGGCGGGGCTTTAACAATGAGCAGTTCTTC
CSGSLAGRGFNNEQFF
>TRBV20-1|many|TRBJ1-5|14|.
TGCAGTGCAACGACGGGACTTAACAATCAGCCCCAGCATTTT
CSATTGLNNQPQHF
>TRBV18|many|TRBJ2-2|15|TRBD2
TGTGCCAGCTCAGAGACTAGCGGGCCCGCCGGGGAGCTGTTTTTT
CASSETSGPAGELFF
>TRBV6-4|many|TRBJ2-3|15|TRBD2
TGTGCCAGCAGCAACGGACTAGCGGGAGTAGATACGCAGTATTTT
CASSNGLAGVDTQYF
>TRBV6-2/TRBV6-3|few|TRBJ2-3|15|.
TGTGCCAGCAGTTACTCCGGGGAGGGCACAGATACGCAGTATTTT
CASSYSGEGTDTQYF
>TRBV20-1|many|TRBJ2-5|14|.
TGCAGTGCTCCCACCAGCGGAGGAGGAGAGACCCAGTACTTC
CSAPTSGGGETQYF
>TRBV3-1|many|TRBJ2-5|17|.
TGTGCCAGCAGCTCCTCGTATCCCATTTCTTTCTCTGAGACCCAGTACTTC
CASSSSYPISFSETQYF
>TRBV5-8|many|TRBJ1-2|16|.
TGTGCCAGCGGTGACAATCATCCACGAAAGACCTATGGCTACACCTTC
CASGDNHPRKTYGYTF
>TRBV6-2/TRBV6-3|many|TRBJ1-3|14|.
TGTGCCAGCAGTTACGGCAGGGCCTCCTCCACCATATATTTT
CASSYGRASSTIYF
>TRBV7-9|many|TRBJ1-1|16|.
TGTGCCAGCAGCTTAGTGGGGCAGAAACTGAACACTGAAGCTTTCTTT
CASSLVGQKLNTEAFF
>TRBV11-3|many|TRBJ1-2|17|.
TGTGCCAGCAGCGCCACACCCGATCTCGGAAAGACCTATGGCTACACCTTC
CASSATPDLGKTYGYTF
>TRBV5-1|many|TRBJ2-1|16|TRBD1
TGCGCCAGCAGCGTGACAGGGGGGCCAGTCGGAAATGAGCAGTTCTTC
CASSVTGGPVGNEQFF
>TRBV7-9|few|TRBJ1-2|17|.
TGTGCCAGCAGCTTCGTAAGATACCATGGAAAGACCTATGGCTACACCTTC
CASSFVRYHGKTYGYTF
>TRBV7-4|many|TRBJ1-2|17|.
TGTGCCAGCAGCACTGGACTTTCAGCTCGAAAGACCTATGGCTACACCTTC
CASSTGLSARKTYGYTF
>TRBV20-1|many|TRBJ2-3|14|.
TGCAGTGCTAGAGGACAGTCTGGCACAGATACGCAGTATTTT
CSARGQSGTDTQYF
>TRBV10-2|many|TRBJ2-5|15|TRBD2
TGCGCCAGCAGTGAAGACGGGGGGGCCGAAGAGACCCAGTACTTC
CASSEDGGAEETQYF
>TRBV6-2/TRBV6-3|many|TRBJ2-7|14|TRBD2
TGTGCCAGCAGTTACGTCGCGGGAGATTACGAGCAGTACTTC
CASSYVAGDYEQYF
>TRBV24-1|few|TRBJ1-2|17|.
TGTGCCACCAGTGCGACAGGTGGTACCAGAAAGACCTATGGCTACACCTTC
CATSATGGTRKTYGYTF